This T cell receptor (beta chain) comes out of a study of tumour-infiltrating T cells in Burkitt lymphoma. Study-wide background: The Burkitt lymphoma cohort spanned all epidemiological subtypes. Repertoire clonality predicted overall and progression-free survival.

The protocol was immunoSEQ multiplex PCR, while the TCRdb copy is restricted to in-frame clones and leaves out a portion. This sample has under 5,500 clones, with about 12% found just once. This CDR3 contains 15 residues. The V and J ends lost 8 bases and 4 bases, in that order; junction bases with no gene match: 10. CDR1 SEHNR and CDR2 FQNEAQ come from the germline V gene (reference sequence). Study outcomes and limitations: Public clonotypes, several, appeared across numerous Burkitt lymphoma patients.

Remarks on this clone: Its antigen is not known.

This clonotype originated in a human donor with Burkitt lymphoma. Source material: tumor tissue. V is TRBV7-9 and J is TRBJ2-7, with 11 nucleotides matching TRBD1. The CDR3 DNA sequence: TGTGCCAGCCCCCCAGTGGGGGACAGGGGGTACGAGCAGTACTTC. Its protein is CASPPVGDRGYEQYF.